This T cell receptor (beta chain) was sequenced in a study of blood T cell repertoires in COVID-19. The CDR3 has 15 amino acids. Germline assignment: CDR1 SGHTA and CDR2 FQGNSA. After removal of 2 bases from V and 2 bases from J, the junction contained 5 bases not matched to a gene. Sequencing used immunoSEQ multiplex PCR; TCRdb keeps in-frame clones, though not all of them. The table has 200,000 to 250,000 clones, roughly nine tenths seen once. The sample was PBMCs or T cells enriched from blood (not recorded which). The chain has TRBV7-2 and TRBJ2-7; 8 bases match TRBD2. The sequence derives from a man aged 25-40 years who had recovered from COVID-19. CDR3 region: CASSLHLGGAYEQYF. Here the CDR3 DNA reads TGTGCCAGCAGCTTACATCTCGGGGGGGCCTACGAGCAGTACTTC.